The rows below give T cell receptor beta chains drawn from one sample of a study of blood T cell repertoires in COVID-19. Measured with immunoSEQ multiplex PCR; TCRdb has only the in-frame clones, and not every one. The sample holds a few hundred thousand clones, roughly four fifths seen once. Input material: peripheral blood. The receptors stem from a woman aged 45-65 years with acute or convalescent COVID-19. The CDR3 runs from the conserved cysteine through the conserved F or W. A D gene is named only where the DNA matches it firmly. Some rows have no size entry. The others give once, few or many, or a class for an expanded clone.

v_gene	j_gene	abundance	d_gene	CDR3nt	CDR3aa
TRBV11-3	TRBJ2-1	few	.	TGTGCCAGCAGCCAACCGGGACTCTCTTACAATGAGCAGTTCTTC	CASSQPGLSYNEQFF
TRBV11-2	TRBJ2-7	.	TRBD1	TGTGCCAGCAGCTTAGAACCGGGACAGAGCTACGAGCAGTACTTC	CASSLEPGQSYEQYF
TRBV28	TRBJ2-1	.	.	TGTGCCAGCAGTTTAGGGGGCGCAGGGTTCTTC	CASSLGGAGFF
TRBV2	TRBJ1-2	.	.	TGTGCCAGCAGTGTTTGGAGGGTCGCTAACTATGGCTACACCTTC	CASSVWRVANYGYTF
TRBV3-1/TRBV3-2	TRBJ2-3	.	TRBD2	TGTGCCAGCAGCCAGGGACTAGCGGGAGCAGATACGCAGTATTTT	CASSQGLAGADTQYF
TRBV28	TRBJ2-1	.	.	TGTGCCAGCAGTTACTCGGACAGCTCCTACAATGAGCAGTTCTTC	CASSYSDSSYNEQFF
TRBV18	TRBJ1-6	.	TRBD1	TGTGCCAGCTCACCGGAGGGACAGGGGCGTTCACCCCTCCACTTT	CASSPEGQGRSPLHF
TRBV11-2	TRBJ2-1	.	.	TGTGCCAGCAGCTTGTTCGATGAGCAGTTCTTC	CASSLFDEQFF
TRBV5-1	TRBJ2-2	.	.	TGCGCCAGCAGCTTGCAGGAGGTTGGGGAGCTGTTTTTT	CASSLQEVGELFF
TRBV10-1	TRBJ2-1	.	.	TGCGCCAGCAGTCGGGGGTTTCGGGGCGCAATAGATAATGAGCAGTTCTTC	CASSRGFRGAIDNEQFF